This is a list of T cell receptor beta chains from one sample in a study of shared clonotypes between healthy human individuals. The repertoire was sequenced with immunoSEQ multiplex PCR; TCRdb's copy has only in-frame clones and lacks some. The sample holds about 120,000 clones; around 71% are singletons and the top ten take roughly 24%. The specimen was memory CD8+ T cells sorted from blood. These TCRs come from a woman in her 30s in good health. Each CDR3 is given without its conserved first and last residue.

>TRBV10-3
ATSGAHQPQH
>TRBV19
ASSYAAVYGYT
>TRBV7-3
ASSPGYAGELF
>TRBV6-4
ASSETSGSTGELF
>TRBV28
ASSAGSQNPMNTEAF
>TRBV6-1
ASSEQLAGGFEQF
>TRBV7-9
ASSLVLAGVFGQETQY
>TRBV15
ATSRPQREGSYNEQF
>TRBV10-2
ASSPGRQGQPQH
>TRBV28
ASSSPGQGREKLF
>TRBV7-6
ASSLGLAGLLSGTQY
>TRBV5-5
ASSLGGFTEAF
>TRBV13
ASSSWTSFYEQY
>TRBV6-4
ASTPWREIETQY
>TRBV27
ASSYTSTDTQY
>TRBV28
ASSGLGHPSNQPQH
>TRBV29-1
SVEGGTSPYNEQF
>TRBV25-1
ASSELAGGPGETQY
>TRBV5-4
ASSSSGLNEQF
>TRBV11-2
ASSPITGGIEAF
>TRBV14
ASSQQTGGIHGGELF
>TRBV28
ASSFLTGDSYEQY
>TRBV9
ASSVLAGHPPYEQY
>TRBV15
ATSRGLSGSGEQY
>TRBV19
ASSPRSGIYNEQF
>TRBV5-4
ASSSQRGPGTQY
>TRBV7-9
ASSPTPGFNEQF
>TRBV28
ASRTDTTPNQPQH